The sequence of this T cell receptor (beta chain) was determined in a study of identical twins. This clonotype has only a few counts. Antigen: not known. Study-wide points: Insertions were fewer in abundant cord blood beta clonotypes, whereas memory repertoires showed none of this pattern.

A universal primer site arose from template switching, and cDNA bore unique molecular identifiers. Each CDR3 protein is one row after TCRdb ran MiXCR on the 5' RACE reads. This sample has about 500,000 distinct CDR3 sequences, with 14% found just once. This CDR3 has 17 residues. Looked up from germline, CDR1 is SGHTA and CDR2 is FQGNSA. With V trimmed by 4 bases and J by 4 bases, 12 bases remained unmatched. These data were likewise used in another study, on yellow fever vaccine responses in identical twins. This second report adds: Twins' vaccine T cell responses reportedly seemed partly convergent and partly personalized.

The material sequenced was CD4+ T cells sorted from blood. The receptor was isolated from a woman in her late teens or twenties in good health. The chain combines TRBV7-2 with TRBJ2-2; 7 nucleotides align to TRBD2. This CDR3 reads CASSSPRGREITGELFF. The CDR3 coding sequence is TGTGCCAGCAGCTCCCCGCGAGGGCGGGAGATCACCGGGGAGCTGTTTTTT.